This is a list of T cell receptor beta chains from one sample in a study of T cells after yellow fever vaccination. TCRdb re-called the 5' RACE reads through MiXCR, storing one row per CDR3 protein. The sample lists around 530,000 distinct CDR3 sequences; about a sixth were seen once. Sequenced here: PBMCs, sampled around 5 days after the first yellow fever vaccination. The receptors derive from a young man who received the YFV17D yellow fever vaccine. The CDR3 runs from the conserved cysteine through the conserved F or W. D genes are given only for firm matches. The size of a clone is reported for some rows only, either as once, few or many, or as a class for expanded clones.

V: TRBV27
D: -
size: -
J: TRBJ2-7
DNA: TGTGCCAGCAGTCTAGGACCAATACCCTCGGGGGAGCAGTACTTC
CDR3: CASSLGPIPSGEQYF

V: TRBV7-6
D: TRBD1
size: -
J: TRBJ1-1
DNA: TGTGCCAGCAGCCGAGCCAGGGACAGCGGGAACACTGAAGCTTTCTTT
CDR3: CASSRARDSGNTEAFF

V: TRBV20-1
D: -
size: -
J: TRBJ1-2
DNA: TGCAGTGCTAGAAACACCGACTATGGCTACACCTTC
CDR3: CSARNTDYGYTF

V: TRBV29-1
D: -
size: few
J: TRBJ1-1
DNA: TGCAGCGTAAGGGGGGGGCTCTACACTGAAGCTTTCTTT
CDR3: CSVRGGLYTEAFF

V: TRBV5-1
D: -
size: once
J: TRBJ2-1
DNA: TGCGCCAGCTTGGGGCTTTCCGGGACCAGAAATGAGCAGTTCTTC
CDR3: CASLGLSGTRNEQFF

V: TRBV6-5
D: -
size: few
J: TRBJ2-2
DNA: TGTGCCAGCAGTTTTTCTTTATCCGGGGAGCTGTTTTTT
CDR3: CASSFSLSGELFF

V: TRBV5-1
D: -
size: -
J: TRBJ2-5
DNA: TGCGCCAGCAGCGATGCCCCGGACGGGGCAGAGACCCAGTACTTC
CDR3: CASSDAPDGAETQYF

V: TRBV5-1
D: -
size: -
J: TRBJ2-2
DNA: TGCGCCAGCAGGCCCTCCGGGGGGCCGAGGACCGGGGAGCTGTTTTTT
CDR3: CASRPSGGPRTGELFF

V: TRBV28
D: -
size: -
J: TRBJ1-1
DNA: TGTGCCAGCAGTTATAACATGAACACTGAAGCTTTCTTT
CDR3: CASSYNMNTEAFF

V: TRBV27
D: -
size: few
J: TRBJ2-1
DNA: TGTGCCAGCAGTTTGGTACAGGCCAATGAGCAGTTCTTC
CDR3: CASSLVQANEQFF

V: TRBV5-1
D: -
size: many
J: TRBJ1-1
DNA: TGCGCCAGCAGCCCAGTAACTATGAACACTGAAGCTTTCTTT
CDR3: CASSPVTMNTEAFF

V: TRBV6-5
D: TRBD1
size: -
J: TRBJ1-1
DNA: TGTGCCAGCAGACAGGGGGTATCTGAAGCTTTCTTT
CDR3: CASRQGVSEAFF

V: TRBV20-1
D: -
size: -
J: TRBJ2-1
DNA: TGCAGTGCTAGAGATGCGGGGAAAACCACCTACAATGAGCAGTTCTTC
CDR3: CSARDAGKTTYNEQFF

V: TRBV20-1
D: -
size: few
J: TRBJ2-5
DNA: TGCAGTGCTAGATTTGGGTTCCAAGAGACCCAGTACTTC
CDR3: CSARFGFQETQYF

V: TRBV20-1
D: TRBD1
size: -
J: TRBJ1-5
DNA: TGCAGTGCTCGAAGACAGGGTCGAGATCAGCCCCAGCATTTT
CDR3: CSARRQGRDQPQHF

V: TRBV6-5
D: -
size: -
J: TRBJ1-6
DNA: TGTGCCAGCAGTTCGACCAGGGCCAATTCACCCCTCCACTTT
CDR3: CASSSTRANSPLHF

V: TRBV5-1
D: TRBD2
size: -
J: TRBJ2-3
DNA: TGCGCCAGCAGCTTGCTTGGGACTAGCTTTGGCACAGATACGCAGTATTTT
CDR3: CASSLLGTSFGTDTQYF

V: TRBV10-3
D: TRBD1
size: -
J: TRBJ2-5
DNA: TGTGCCATCAGCGGGACAGGGTGGGACCAAGAGACCCAGTACTTC
CDR3: CAISGTGWDQETQYF

V: TRBV7-9
D: -
size: -
J: TRBJ2-2
DNA: TGTGCCAGCAGCTTACTAGGGACTTCCGGGGAGCTGTTTTTT
CDR3: CASSLLGTSGELFF

V: TRBV7-8
D: -
size: -
J: TRBJ2-5
DNA: TGTGCCAGCAGCTTAGTTCGGGGCCCCACAGGAGAGACCCAGTACTTC
CDR3: CASSLVRGPTGETQYF

V: TRBV5-4
D: TRBD2
size: -
J: TRBJ2-5
DNA: TGTGCCAGCAGCCCCAATAGCGGGGGGGAGACCCAGTACTTC
CDR3: CASSPNSGGETQYF

V: TRBV3-1
D: TRBD1
size: -
J: TRBJ1-2
DNA: TGTGCCAGCAGCCAACGTGGGCAGGGGGAAAGCTACACCTTC
CDR3: CASSQRGQGESYTF

V: TRBV7-3
D: TRBD2
size: -
J: TRBJ2-6
DNA: TGTGCCAGCAGCCGCCAGACTAGCGGGGAGTCTGGGGCCAACGTCCTGACTTTC
CDR3: CASSRQTSGESGANVLTF

V: TRBV4-3
D: TRBD2
size: many
J: TRBJ2-3
DNA: TGCGCCAGCAGCCAAGGGACTAGCGGGGGAGGCACAGATACGCAGTATTTT
CDR3: CASSQGTSGGGTDTQYF

V: TRBV5-1
D: -
size: few
J: TRBJ2-7
DNA: TGCGCCAGCAGCACTCCCGGGACGGTCGACTACGAGCAGTACTTC
CDR3: CASSTPGTVDYEQYF

V: TRBV4-1
D: TRBD1
size: -
J: TRBJ1-3
DNA: TGCGCCAGCAGCCAAGGACCGGGACAGCTACCATATTTT
CDR3: CASSQGPGQLPYF

V: TRBV7-2
D: -
size: -
J: TRBJ2-3
DNA: TGTGCCAGCATGTACACAGATACGCAGTATTTT
CDR3: CASMYTDTQYF

V: TRBV29-1
D: -
size: -
J: TRBJ1-2
DNA: TGCAGCGTTGATCTGGCCGCCAGTAACTATGGCTACACCTTC
CDR3: CSVDLAASNYGYTF

V: TRBV18
D: -
size: few
J: TRBJ1-1
DNA: TGTGCCAGCTCACTCTACCCGACAGGACAGAACACTGAAGCTTTCTTT
CDR3: CASSLYPTGQNTEAFF

V: TRBV5-6
D: -
size: -
J: TRBJ1-1
DNA: TGTGCCAGCAGCTATTCGGCAGGTTTACCGAAAGCTTTCTTT
CDR3: CASSYSAGLPKAFF

V: TRBV11-2
D: -
size: -
J: TRBJ2-3
DNA: TGTGCCAGCAGCTTAGTCGTTGGAGTGCAGGGACGCACAGATACGCAGTATTTT
CDR3: CASSLVVGVQGRTDTQYF

V: TRBV5-1
D: -
size: many
J: TRBJ2-3
DNA: TGCGCCAGCTCAGGGGAGGGCGCAGATACGCAGTATTTT
CDR3: CASSGEGADTQYF

V: TRBV20-1
D: -
size: few
J: TRBJ1-5
DNA: TGCAGTGCTGGGGGTGGGGGCAGCAATCAGCCCCAGCATTTT
CDR3: CSAGGGGSNQPQHF